The present T cell receptor beta chain was sequenced within a study of blood T cell repertoires in COVID-19. Notes on this clone: The germline gene is not matched at one end of the junction; a read error may be the cause.

Per the germline V gene, CDR1 is SSHAT and CDR2 is FNYEAQ (reference sequence). This CDR3 is 14 amino acids long. Clones were read by immunoSEQ multiplex PCR, and TCRdb kept only the in-frame ones, dropping some. The sample gives approximately 140,000 clones, 65% to 90% of which show up once; 3% to 4% is in the top ten. Sequencing input: peripheral blood. V gene TRBV7-7 combines with J gene TRBJ2-5, with 7 bases matching TRBD1. This clonotype was obtained from a man between 70 and 80 years old with acute or convalescent COVID-19. For the CDR3, the DNA is TGTGCTAGCAGCTTGTCCGGGACAGAAGAGACCCAGTACTTC. It encodes CASSLSGTEETQYF.